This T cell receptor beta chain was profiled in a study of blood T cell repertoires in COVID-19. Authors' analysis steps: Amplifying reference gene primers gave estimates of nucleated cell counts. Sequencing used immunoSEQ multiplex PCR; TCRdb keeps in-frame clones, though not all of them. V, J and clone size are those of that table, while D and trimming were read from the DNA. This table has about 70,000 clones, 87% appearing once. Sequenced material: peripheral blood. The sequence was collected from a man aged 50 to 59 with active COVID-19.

The CDR3 DNA reads as TGTGCCAGCGCGGGACTAGAGTGGCACGAGCAGTACTTC. It codes for CASAGLEWHEQYF. The chain links TRBV7-2 to TRBJ2-7; 8 nucleotides align to TRBD2. This CDR3 is built from 13 residues. Unmatched junction bases numbered 8, after V lost 8 bases and J lost 5 bases. Germline CDR1 and CDR2: SGHTA and FQGNSA.